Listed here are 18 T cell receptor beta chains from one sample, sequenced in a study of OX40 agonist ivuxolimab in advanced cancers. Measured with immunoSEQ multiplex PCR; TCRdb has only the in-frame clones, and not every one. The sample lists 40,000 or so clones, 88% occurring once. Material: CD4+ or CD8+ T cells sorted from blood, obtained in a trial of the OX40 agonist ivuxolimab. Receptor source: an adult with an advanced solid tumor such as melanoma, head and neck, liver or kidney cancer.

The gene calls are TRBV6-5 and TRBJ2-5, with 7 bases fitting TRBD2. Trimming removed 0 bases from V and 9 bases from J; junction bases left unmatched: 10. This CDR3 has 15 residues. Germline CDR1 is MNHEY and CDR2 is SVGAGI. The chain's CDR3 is CASSYSVSGRKAQYF. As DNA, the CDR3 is TGTGCCAGCAGTTACTCGGTTAGCGGGCGGAAGGCCCAGTACTTC.

This CDR3 reads CASSQLRGGQYF. CDR3 bases: TGTGCCAGCAGTCAGCTCCGGGGGGGGCAGTACTTC. This chain connects TRBV28 to TRBJ2-7, with TRBD2 identical over 8 bases. With V trimmed by 5 bases and J by 9 bases, 6 bases remained unmatched. The CDR3 sequence is 12 residues long. The germline gives CDR1 MDHEN, CDR2 SYDVKM.

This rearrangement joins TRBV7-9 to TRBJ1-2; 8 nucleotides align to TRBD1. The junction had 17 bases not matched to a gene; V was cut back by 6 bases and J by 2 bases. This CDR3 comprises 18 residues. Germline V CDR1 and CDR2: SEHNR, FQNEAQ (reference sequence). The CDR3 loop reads CASSPAGQGALINYGYTF. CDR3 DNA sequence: TGTGCCAGCAGTCCAGCGGGGCAGGGGGCACTAATAAACTATGGCTACACCTTC.

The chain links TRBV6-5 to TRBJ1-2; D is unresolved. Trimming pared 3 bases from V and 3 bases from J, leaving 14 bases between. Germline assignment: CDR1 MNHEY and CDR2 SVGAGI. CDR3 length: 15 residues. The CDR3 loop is CASSYLGARDYGYTF. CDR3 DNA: TGTGCCAGCAGTTATCTGGGCGCTCGAGACTATGGCTACACCTTC.

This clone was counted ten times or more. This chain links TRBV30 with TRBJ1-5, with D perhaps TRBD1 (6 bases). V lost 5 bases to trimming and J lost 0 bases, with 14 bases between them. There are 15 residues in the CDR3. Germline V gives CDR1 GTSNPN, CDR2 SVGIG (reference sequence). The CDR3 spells CAWGEGDYSNQPQHF. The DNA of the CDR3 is TGTGCCTGGGGCGAGGGGGACTATAGCAATCAGCCCCAGCATTTT. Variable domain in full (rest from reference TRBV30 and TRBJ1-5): SQTIHQWPATLVQPVGSPLSLECTVEGTSNPNLYWYRQAAGRGLQLLFYSVGIGQISSEVPQNLSASRPQDRQFILSSKKLLLSDSGFYLCAWGEGDYSNQPQHFGDGTRLSIL.

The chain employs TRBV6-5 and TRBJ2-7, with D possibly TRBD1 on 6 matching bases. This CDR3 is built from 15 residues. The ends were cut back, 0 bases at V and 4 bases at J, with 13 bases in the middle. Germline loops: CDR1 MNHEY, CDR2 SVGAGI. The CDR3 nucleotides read TGTGCCAGCAGTTACTCGATTGGACAGCCTTACGAGCAGTACTTC. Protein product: CASSYSIGQPYEQYF.

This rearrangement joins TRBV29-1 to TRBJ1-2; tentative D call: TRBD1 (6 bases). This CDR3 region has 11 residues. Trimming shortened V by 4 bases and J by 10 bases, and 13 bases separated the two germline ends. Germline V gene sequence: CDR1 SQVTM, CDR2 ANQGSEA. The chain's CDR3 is CSVVSDRLYTF. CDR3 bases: TGCAGCGTTGTGTCAGACAGGCTCTACACCTTC.

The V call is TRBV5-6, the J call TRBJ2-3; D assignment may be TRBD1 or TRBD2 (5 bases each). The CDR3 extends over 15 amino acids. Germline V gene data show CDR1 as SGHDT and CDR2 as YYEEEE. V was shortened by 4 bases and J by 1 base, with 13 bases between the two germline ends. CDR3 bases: TGTGCCAGCAGCCCCGGGGCAGGAGGCACAGATACGCAGTATTTT. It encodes CASSPGAGGTDTQYF.

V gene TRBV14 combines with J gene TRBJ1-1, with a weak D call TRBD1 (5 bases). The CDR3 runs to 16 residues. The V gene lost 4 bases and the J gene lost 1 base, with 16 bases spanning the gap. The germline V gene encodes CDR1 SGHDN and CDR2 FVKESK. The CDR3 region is CASSPFPGTQNTEAFF. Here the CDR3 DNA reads TGTGCCAGCAGCCCCTTCCCCGGGACTCAGAACACTGAAGCTTTCTTT.

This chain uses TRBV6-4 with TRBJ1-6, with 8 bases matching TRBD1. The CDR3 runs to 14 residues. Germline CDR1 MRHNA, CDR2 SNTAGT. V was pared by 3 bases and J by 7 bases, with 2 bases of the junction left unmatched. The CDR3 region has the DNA TGTGCCAGCAGTGAAAGACAGGGGAATTCACCCCTCCACTTT. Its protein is CASSERQGNSPLHF.

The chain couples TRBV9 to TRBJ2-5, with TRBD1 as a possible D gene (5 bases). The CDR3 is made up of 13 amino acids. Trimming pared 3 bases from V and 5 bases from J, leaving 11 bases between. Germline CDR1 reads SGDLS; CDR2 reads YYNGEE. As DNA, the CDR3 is TGTGCCAGCAGCGAAAGGGGTGGGGAGACCCAGTACTTC. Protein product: CASSERGGETQYF.

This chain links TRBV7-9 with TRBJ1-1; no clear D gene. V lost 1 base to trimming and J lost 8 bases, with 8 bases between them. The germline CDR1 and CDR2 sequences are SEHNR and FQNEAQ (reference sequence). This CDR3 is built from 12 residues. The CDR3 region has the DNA TGTGCCAGCAGCTTAGACTTTACGGAAGCTTTCTTT. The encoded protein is CASSLDFTEAFF.

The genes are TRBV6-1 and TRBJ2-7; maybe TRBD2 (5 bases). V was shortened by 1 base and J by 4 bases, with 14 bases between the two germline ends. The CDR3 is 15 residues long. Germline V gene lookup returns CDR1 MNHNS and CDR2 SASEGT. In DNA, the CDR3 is TGTGCCAGCAGTGAAGTTAACCTAGAGGGATACGAGCAGTACTTC. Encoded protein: CASSEVNLEGYEQYF.

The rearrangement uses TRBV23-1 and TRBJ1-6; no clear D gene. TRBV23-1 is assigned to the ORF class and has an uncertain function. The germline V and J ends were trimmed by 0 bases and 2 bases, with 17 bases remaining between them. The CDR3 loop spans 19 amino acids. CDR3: CASSQSAVEVRPYNSPLHF. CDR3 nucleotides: TGCGCCAGCAGTCAATCGGCGGTCGAAGTCAGGCCCTATAATTCACCCCTCCACTTT.

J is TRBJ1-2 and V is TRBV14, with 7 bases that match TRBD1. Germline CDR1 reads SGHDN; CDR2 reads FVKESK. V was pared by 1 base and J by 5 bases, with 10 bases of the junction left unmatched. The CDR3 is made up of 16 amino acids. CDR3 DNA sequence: TGTGCCAGCAGCCAAGTTGGGGACAGCTACCTTTATGGCTACACCTTC. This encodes CASSQVGDSYLYGYTF.

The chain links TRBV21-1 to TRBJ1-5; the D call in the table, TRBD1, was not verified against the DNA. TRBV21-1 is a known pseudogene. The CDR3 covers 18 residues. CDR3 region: CASSKRAGGFYSNQPQHF. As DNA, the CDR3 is TGTGCCAGCAGCAAAAGGGCAGGGGGCTTCTATAGCAATCAGCCCCAGCATTTT.

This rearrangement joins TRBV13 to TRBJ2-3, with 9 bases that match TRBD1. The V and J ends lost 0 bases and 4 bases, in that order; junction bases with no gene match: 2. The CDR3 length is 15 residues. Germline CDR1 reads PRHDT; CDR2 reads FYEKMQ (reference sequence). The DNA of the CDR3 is TGTGCCAGCAGCTTAGGCCACAGGGGGCCAGATACGCAGTATTTT. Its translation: CASSLGHRGPDTQYF.

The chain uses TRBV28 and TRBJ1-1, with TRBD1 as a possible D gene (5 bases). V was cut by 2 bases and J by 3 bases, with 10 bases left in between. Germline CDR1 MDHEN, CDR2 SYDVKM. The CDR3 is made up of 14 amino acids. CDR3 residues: CASSLRGPDTEAFF. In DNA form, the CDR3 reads TGTGCCAGCAGTTTACGGGGACCGGACACTGAAGCTTTCTTT.